The 21 T cell receptor beta chains in this list originate from one sample, sequenced in a study of blood T cell repertoires in COVID-19. Here immunoSEQ multiplex PCR was the method, and the copy in TCRdb shows in-frame clones only, minus some. The data contain approximately 37,000 clones, approximately 88% of them singletons. The sample comprised peripheral blood. Every receptor here comes from a woman in her 70s with acute or convalescent COVID-19.

The V gene is TRBV7-9, the J gene TRBJ2-2, with a possible D match to TRBD2 (6 bases). Germline CDR1 and CDR2: SEHNR and FQNEAQ (reference sequence). This CDR3 has 13 amino acids. Trimming pared 8 bases from V and 1 base from J, leaving 8 bases between. The DNA for the CDR3 is TGTGCCAGCCGGGAGCAGAACACCGGGGAGCTGTTTTTT. This sequence encodes CASREQNTGELFF. The complete variable domain, with remaining parts taken from reference TRBV7-9 and TRBJ2-2, reads DTGVSQNPRHKITKRGQNVTFRCDPISEHNRLYWYRQTLGQGPEFLTYFQNEAQLEKSRLLSDRFSAERPKGSFSTLEIQRTEQGDSAMYLCASREQNTGELFFGEGSRLTVL.

V and J are TRBV19 and TRBJ2-5, with D perhaps TRBD2 (5 bases). The CDR3 extends over 14 amino acids. Germline values: CDR1 LNHDA, CDR2 SQIVND (reference sequence). V shed 0 bases and J shed 4 bases, with 9 bases lying between them. CDR3 DNA: TGTGCCAGTAGTATAGAAGGGAGCGGAGAGACCCAGTACTTC. This translates into CASSIEGSGETQYF. The full variable domain, in which reference TRBV19 and TRBJ2-5 provide the parts outside the CDR3, is DGGITQSPKYLFRKEGQNVTLSCEQNLNHDAMYWYRQDPGQGLRLIYYSQIVNDFQKGDIAEGYSVSREKKESFPLTVTSAQKNPTAFYLCASSIEGSGETQYFGPGTRLLVL.

The rearrangement uses TRBV4-2 and TRBJ2-2, with a possible D match to TRBD2 (5 bases). V lost 0 bases, J lost 6 bases, and 11 bases lay in between. Germline V CDR1 and CDR2: LGHNA, YNFKEQ. CDR3 length: 15 amino acids. CDR3 nucleotides: TGTGCCAGCAGCCAAGAAAGGGAGTCCGCCGGGGAGCTGTTTTTT. This codes for CASSQERESAGELFF.

The rearrangement links TRBV19 to TRBJ2-5; TRBD1 is a possible D gene (5 bases). Germline CDR1 LNHDA, CDR2 SQIVND (reference sequence). The V and J ends lost 9 bases and 4 bases respectively, with 15 bases between them. The CDR3 consists of 13 residues. The CDR3 sequence is CASTPRTTETQYF. The CDR3 DNA follows: TGTGCCAGCACCCCTAGGACAACAGAGACCCAGTACTTC.

V is TRBV3-1 (or the pseudogene TRBV3-2) and J is TRBJ2-5, with D possibly being TRBD2 (6 bases). Germline values: CDR1 LGHDT, CDR2 YNNKEL (reference sequence). The V end lost 1 base, the J end lost 14 bases, and 17 bases lay between the germline ends. This CDR3 is built from 13 residues. The CDR3 sequence is CASSQGDSYPKYF. The CDR3 DNA sequence: TGTGCCAGCAGCCAAGGGGACTCCTACCCAAAATACTTC.

The chain joins TRBV7-6 to TRBJ2-7; 7 bases are a match to TRBD2. With V trimmed by 1 base and J by 2 bases, 5 bases remained unmatched. Germline assignment: CDR1 SGHVS and CDR2 FNYEAQ. This CDR3 is built from 15 residues. CDR3 bases: TGTGCCAGCAGCTTAGGAGGCGGGGGAACCTACGAGCAGTACGTC. Protein: CASSLGGGGTYEQYV.

The chain has TRBV5-8 and TRBJ2-1; D not certain. Trimming took off 3 bases at V and 4 bases at J, with 14 bases between the two ends. Germline V gene data show CDR1 as SGHTS and CDR2 as YDEGEE. The CDR3 sequence is 15 residues long. The CDR3 here is CASSSGFGGYNEQFF. CDR3 in DNA: TGTGCCAGCAGCTCGGGTTTCGGCGGATACAATGAGCAGTTCTTC. The full variable domain, its missing parts supplied by reference TRBV5-8 and TRBJ2-1, is EAGVTQSPTHLIKTRGQQATLRCSPISGHTSVYWYQQALGLGLQFLLWYDEGEERNRGNFPPRFSGRQFPNYSSELNVNALELEDSALYLCASSSGFGGYNEQFFGPGTRLTVL.

CDR3: CASSPFSSGNNYRFF. In DNA form, the CDR3 reads TGTGCCAGCTCACCATTTTCGTCCGGGAATAATTATCGGTTCTTC. The chain couples TRBV18 to TRBJ2-1; D may be TRBD2 (5 bases). Per germline, CDR1 KGHSH and CDR2 LQKENI. Trimming stripped 2 bases from V and 15 bases from J, with 23 bases between. This CDR3 comprises 15 residues.

The count of this clone is one. V gene TRBV14 combines with J gene TRBJ2-3; D not resolved. Germline V CDR1 and CDR2: SGHDN, FVKESK. This CDR3 region has 15 residues. The germline V and J ends were trimmed by 4 bases and 2 bases, with 13 bases remaining between them. For the CDR3, the DNA is TGTGCCAGCAGCCTTAGACTCCCTTCCACAGATACGCAGTATTTT. Translating it yields CASSLRLPSTDTQYF.

The chain carries TRBV18 and TRBJ2-5; 10 positions agree with TRBD2. The CDR3 length is 15 residues. V was pared by 3 bases and J by 7 bases, with 8 bases of the junction left unmatched. Germline-derived CDR1 and CDR2 are KGHSH and LQKENI. CDR3 coding DNA: TGTGCCAGCTCACCGGCAGCGGGAGGGCTTGTGACCCAGTACTTC. This codes for CASSPAAGGLVTQYF.

V and J are TRBV6-5 and TRBJ1-5, with a tentative D call TRBD1 (5 bases). From germline, CDR1 is MNHEY and CDR2 SVGAGI. CDR3 length: 16 residues. V was clipped by 2 bases and J by 3 bases, with 14 bases between them. DNA for the CDR3: TGTGCCAGCAGTTACAGGGGAAGAACCCTCAATCAGCCCCAGCATTTT. Its protein product is CASSYRGRTLNQPQHF.

The CDR3 sequence: CASSLSGGNYNEQFF. Written as DNA, the CDR3 is TGTGCCAGCAGCCTTAGCGGGGGGAATTACAATGAGCAGTTCTTC. The chain links TRBV7-2 to TRBJ2-1; 10 bases are shared with TRBD2. J gave up 4 bases and V 5 bases, and 5 bases lay outside the gene matches. CDR1 is SGHTA and CDR2 is FQGNSA in the germline V gene. This CDR3 has 15 amino acids.

The CDR3 DNA reads as TGTGCCAGCAGCTTACTACCAGGGGTCCAGCACTATGGCTACACCTTC. It codes for CASSLLPGVQHYGYTF. The chain employs TRBV7-9 and TRBJ1-2, with D possibly TRBD1 on 6 matching bases. Between the trimmed V and J ends, which lost 2 bases and 3 bases, there was a span of 16 bases. There are 16 residues in the CDR3. CDR1 is SEHNR and CDR2 is FQNEAQ in the germline V gene (reference sequence).

This clone was seen only a few times. The chain uses TRBV2 and TRBJ1-2, with TRBD1 identical over 10 bases. There are 14 residues in the CDR3. The germline CDR1 and CDR2 sequences are SNHLY and FYNNEI. Losses at the gene ends were 7 bases for V and 6 bases for J; bases not matched to a gene: 8. CDR3 region: CASKPPGTGDGYTF. The CDR3 DNA is TGTGCCAGCAAACCCCCCGGGACAGGGGATGGCTACACCTTC.

The chain joins TRBV4-2 to TRBJ2-6; the D is unclear. CDR1 is LGHNA and CDR2 is YNFKEQ in the germline V gene. CDR3 size: 17 residues. The V end lost 4 bases, the J end lost 0 bases, and 13 bases lay between the germline ends. DNA for the CDR3: TGTGCCAGCAGCCCCAGCCAGGTGAGCTCTGGGGCCAACGTCCTGACTTTC. Residues: CASSPSQVSSGANVLTF.

The gene calls are TRBV27 and TRBJ1-6, with D possibly being TRBD1 (5 bases). The CDR3 has 15 amino acids. V dropped 3 bases and J dropped 8 bases, with 14 bases sitting between them. From germline, CDR1 is MNHEY and CDR2 SMNVEV (reference sequence). As DNA, the CDR3 is TGTGCCAGCAGTTTGTTATCGACAGCTTATTCACCCCTCCACTTT. Protein product: CASSLLSTAYSPLHF.

The chain employs TRBV19 and TRBJ1-3; 8 nucleotides line up with TRBD1. Looked up from germline, CDR1 is LNHDA and CDR2 is SQIVND (reference sequence). The trim removed 5 bases at V and 0 bases at J, leaving 6 bases unmatched. The CDR3 spans 16 residues. This chain's CDR3 is CASSLITGGSGNTIYF. DNA of the CDR3: TGTGCCAGTAGTCTAATCACAGGGGGCTCTGGAAACACCATATATTTT.

V is TRBV12-3 or TRBV12-4 and J is TRBJ2-7; possibly TRBD2 for D (6 bases). Trimming removed 3 bases from V and 5 bases from J, with 11 bases in between. The CDR3 totals 13 residues. The CDR3 nucleotides read TGTGCCAGCAGTTTCTCCCCGGGGGACGAGCAGTACGTC. This sequence encodes CASSFSPGDEQYV.

The chain employs TRBV7-9 and TRBJ2-3; D is ambiguous. Germline CDR1 and CDR2: SEHNR and FQNEAQ (reference sequence). Trimming left V 4 bases short and J 4 bases short, with 12 bases between. This CDR3 is 14 amino acids long. This chain's CDR3 is CASSSPARPDTQYF. In DNA form, the CDR3 reads TGTGCCAGCAGCTCCCCCGCTAGACCAGATACGCAGTATTTT.

This clone occurred a few times. The chain couples TRBV7-8 to TRBJ1-5; D unclear. Germline values: CDR1 SGHVS, CDR2 FQNEAQ. Trimming took 2 bases from V and 4 from J, leaving 12 bases between them. The CDR3 is 15 residues long. The DNA for the CDR3 is TGTGCCAGCAGCTTAAAGATGGCAGAAAATCAGCCCCAGCATTTT. It is translated as CASSLKMAENQPQHF.

This clone has just one count. This chain joins TRBV19 and TRBJ1-2, with D unresolved. CDR1 and CDR2 from the germline V gene are LNHDA and SQIVND (reference sequence). The CDR3 spans 11 residues. The V end was cut by 7 bases, the J end by 4 bases, with 7 bases between. In nucleotides, the CDR3 is TGTGCCAGTATTCGGAGCTATGGCTACACCTTC. Translating it yields CASIRSYGYTF.